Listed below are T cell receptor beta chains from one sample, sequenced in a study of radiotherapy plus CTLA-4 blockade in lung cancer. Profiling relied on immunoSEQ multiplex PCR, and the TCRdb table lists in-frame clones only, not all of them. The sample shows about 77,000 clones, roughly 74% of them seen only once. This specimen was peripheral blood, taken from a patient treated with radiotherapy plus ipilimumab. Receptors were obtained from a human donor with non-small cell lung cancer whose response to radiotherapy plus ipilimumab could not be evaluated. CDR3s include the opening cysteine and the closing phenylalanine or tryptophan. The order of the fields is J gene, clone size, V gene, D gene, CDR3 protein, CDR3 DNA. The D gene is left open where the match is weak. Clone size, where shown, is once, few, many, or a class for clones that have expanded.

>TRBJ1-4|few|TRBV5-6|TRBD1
CASSSGTGGEKLFF
TGTGCCAGCAGTTCCGGGACAGGAGGTGAAAAACTGTTTTTT
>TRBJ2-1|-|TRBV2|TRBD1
CASFGVKLQGSSSYNEQFF
TGTGCCAGCTTTGGGGTTAAATTACAGGGGTCGAGCTCCTACAATGAGCAGTTCTTC
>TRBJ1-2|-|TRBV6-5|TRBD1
CASSMTGAGYGYTF
TGTGCCAGCAGTATGACAGGGGCGGGCTATGGCTACACCTTC
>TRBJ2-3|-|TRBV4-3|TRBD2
CASSQGGGGAADTQYF
TGCGCCAGCAGCCAAGGGGGCGGGGGGGCCGCAGATACGCAGTATTTT
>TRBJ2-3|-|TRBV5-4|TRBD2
CASSMGLAGASTDTQYF
TGTGCCAGCAGCATGGGACTAGCGGGGGCTAGCACAGATACGCAGTATTTT
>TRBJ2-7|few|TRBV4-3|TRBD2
CASSPGLAGATSSYEQYF
TGCGCCAGCAGCCCGGGACTAGCGGGGGCCACGAGCTCCTACGAGCAGTACTTC
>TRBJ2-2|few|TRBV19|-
CASSMGSMFGELFF
TGTGCCAGTAGTATGGGCAGTATGTTTGGGGAGCTGTTTTTT
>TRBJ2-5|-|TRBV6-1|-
CASSYRRTQYF
TGTGCCAGCAGTTATAGGAGGACCCAGTACTTC
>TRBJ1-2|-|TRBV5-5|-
CASSPEGPVWGYTF
TGTGCCAGCAGCCCCGAGGGCCCGGTTTGGGGCTACACCTTC
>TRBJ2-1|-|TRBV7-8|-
CASSFENEQFF
TGTGCCAGCAGCTTCGAGAATGAGCAGTTCTTC
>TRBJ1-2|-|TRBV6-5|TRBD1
CASSYSARTGAYGYTF
TGTGCCAGCAGTTACTCAGCGCGGACAGGGGCCTATGGCTACACCTTC
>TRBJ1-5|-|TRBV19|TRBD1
CASCPSRGGNQPQHF
TGTGCCAGTTGTCCTTCCAGGGGGGGCAATCAGCCCCAGCATTTT
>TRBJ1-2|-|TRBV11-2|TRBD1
CASSPDRTIYGYTF
TGTGCCAGCAGTCCGGACAGGACGATCTATGGCTACACCTTC
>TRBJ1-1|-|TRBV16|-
CASSQVGLNTEAFF
TGTGCCAGCAGCCAAGTGGGGCTGAACACTGAAGCTTTCTTT
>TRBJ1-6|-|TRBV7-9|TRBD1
CASSLAGGTGPNSPLHF
TGTGCCAGCAGCTTAGCCGGAGGGACAGGGCCTAATTCACCCCTCCACTTT
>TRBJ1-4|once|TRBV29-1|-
CSVTGQPANEKLFF
TGCAGCGTGACGGGACAACCGGCTAATGAAAAACTGTTTTTT
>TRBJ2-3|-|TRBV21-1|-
CASSKLGLAGLTDTQYF
TGTGCCAGCAGCAAATTAGGACTAGCGGGACTCACAGATACGCAGTATTTT
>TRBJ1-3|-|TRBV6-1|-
CASSDSSGNTIYF
TGTGCCAGCAGTGACTCCTCTGGAAACACCATATATTTT
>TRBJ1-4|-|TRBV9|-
CASSGQGDEKLFF
TGTGCCAGCAGCGGGCAGGGTGATGAAAAACTGTTTTTT
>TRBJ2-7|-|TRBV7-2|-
CASSTGTTTYEQYF
TGTGCCAGCAGCACCGGGACAACAACCTACGAGCAGTACTTC
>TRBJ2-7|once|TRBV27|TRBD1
CASSFHPGQGSSYEQYF
TGTGCCAGCAGTTTCCACCCAGGACAGGGGAGTTCCTACGAGCAGTACTTC
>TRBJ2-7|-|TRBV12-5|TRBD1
CASGLQGGGEQYF
TGTGCTAGTGGCCTACAGGGGGGAGGCGAGCAGTACTTC
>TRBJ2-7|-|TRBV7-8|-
CASSLRDYEQYF
TGTGCCAGCAGCTTGAGGGATTACGAGCAGTACTTC
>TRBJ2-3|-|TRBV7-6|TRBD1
CASSLVGQGVITDTQYF
TGTGCCAGCAGCTTAGTAGGACAGGGGGTTATAACAGATACGCAGTATTTT
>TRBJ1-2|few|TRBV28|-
CASSPGINYGYTF
TGTGCCAGCAGTCCCGGGATAAACTATGGCTACACCTTC
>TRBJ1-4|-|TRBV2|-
CASTPRVATNEKLFF
TGTGCCAGCACCCCCCGAGTGGCAACTAATGAAAAACTGTTTTTT
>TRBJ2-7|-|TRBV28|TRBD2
CASSSPAGGGKYEQYF
TGTGCCAGCAGCAGTCCGGCGGGGGGAGGGAAGTACGAGCAGTACTTC
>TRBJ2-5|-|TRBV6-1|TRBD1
CASSSQGTGETQYF
TGTGCCAGCAGTTCCCAGGGGACAGGAGAGACCCAGTACTTC
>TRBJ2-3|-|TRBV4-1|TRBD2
CASSQGLAGAGATQYF
TGCGCCAGCAGCCAGGGACTAGCGGGGGCTGGAGCTACGCAGTATTTT
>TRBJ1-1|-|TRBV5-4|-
CASSFGTYEGDEAFF
TGTGCCAGCAGCTTCGGGACATACGAAGGGGATGAAGCTTTCTTT
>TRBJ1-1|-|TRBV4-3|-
CASSQETLNTEAFF
TGCGCCAGCAGCCAAGAGACTTTGAACACTGAAGCTTTCTTT
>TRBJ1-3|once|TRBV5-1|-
CASSWTDSVSGNTIYF
TGCGCCAGCAGCTGGACGGACTCTGTCTCTGGAAACACCATATATTTT
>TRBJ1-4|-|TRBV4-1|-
CASSQDWGGSEKLFF
TGCGCCAGCAGCCAAGATTGGGGGGGTTCGGAAAAACTGTTTTTT
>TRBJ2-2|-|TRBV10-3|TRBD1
CAMSTGRIPGELFF
TGTGCCATGTCGACAGGGAGAATTCCCGGGGAGCTGTTTTTT
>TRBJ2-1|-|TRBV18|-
CASSPGSEQFF
TGTGCCAGCTCACCTGGGAGTGAGCAGTTCTTC
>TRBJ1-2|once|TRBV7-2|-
CASSLAGGNYGYTF
TGTGCCAGCAGCTTAGCCGGCGGTAACTATGGCTACACCTTC
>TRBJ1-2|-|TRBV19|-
CASSIQRNYGYTF
TGTGCCAGTAGTATTCAGCGTAACTATGGCTACACCTTC
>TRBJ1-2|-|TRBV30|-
CALRGGEYGYTF
TGTGCCTTACGGGGAGGGGAGTATGGCTACACCTTC
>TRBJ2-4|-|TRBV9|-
CASSSHQGLGNIQYF
TGTGCCAGCAGTTCCCATCAGGGGTTGGGGAACATTCAGTACTTC
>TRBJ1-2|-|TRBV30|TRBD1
CAWTRMTGNYGYTF
TGTGCCTGGACCCGGATGACAGGGAACTATGGCTACACCTTC
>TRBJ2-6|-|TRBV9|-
CASSASGANVLTF
TGTGCCAGCAGCGCTTCTGGGGCCAACGTCCTGACTTTC
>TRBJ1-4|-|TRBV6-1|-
CASKLDRNNEKLFF
TGTGCCAGCAAACTAGACAGGAATAATGAAAAACTGTTTTTT
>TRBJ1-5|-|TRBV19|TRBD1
CASSITGTGDQPQHF
TGTGCCAGTAGTATCACCGGGACAGGGGATCAGCCCCAGCATTTT
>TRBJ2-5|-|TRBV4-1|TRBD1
CASSHEGQGILETQYF
TGCGCCAGCAGCCACGAGGGACAGGGGATATTGGAGACCCAGTACTTC
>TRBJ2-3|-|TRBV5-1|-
CASSLRMDSGTQYF
TGCGCCAGCAGCTTGAGAATGGACTCTGGTACGCAGTATTTT
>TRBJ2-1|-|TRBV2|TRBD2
CASSEPTSGSYNEQFF
TGTGCCAGCAGTGAGCCGACTAGCGGGTCCTACAATGAGCAGTTCTTC
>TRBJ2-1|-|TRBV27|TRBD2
CASRLAGSYNEQFF
TGTGCCAGCAGGCTAGCGGGCTCTTACAATGAGCAGTTCTTC
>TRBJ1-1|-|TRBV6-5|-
CASREQGFTEAFF
TGTGCCAGCAGGGAACAGGGTTTCACTGAAGCTTTCTTT
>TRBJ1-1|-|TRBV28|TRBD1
CASRTGRYTEAFF
TGTGCCAGTAGGACAGGGCGGTACACTGAAGCTTTCTTT
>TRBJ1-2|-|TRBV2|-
CASSANRDGYTF
TGTGCCAGCAGTGCGAACAGGGATGGCTACACCTTC
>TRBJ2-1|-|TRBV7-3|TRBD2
CASSASGSSYNEQFF
TGTGCCAGCAGCGCCAGCGGGAGCTCCTACAATGAGCAGTTCTTC
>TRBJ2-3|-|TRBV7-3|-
CASSSSGSTDTQYF
TGTGCCAGCAGCTCCTCAGGGAGCACAGATACGCAGTATTTT
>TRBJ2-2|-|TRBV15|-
CATSRDSGELFF
TGTGCCACCAGCAGAGATAGTGGGGAGCTGTTTTTT
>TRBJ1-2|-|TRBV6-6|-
CASSYSEVDYGYTF
TGTGCCAGCAGTTACTCGGAGGTCGACTATGGCTACACCTTC
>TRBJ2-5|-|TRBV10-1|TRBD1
CASSLDRGQGETQYF
TGCGCCAGCAGCTTAGACAGGGGGCAAGGAGAGACCCAGTACTTC
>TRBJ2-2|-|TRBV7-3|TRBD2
CASSLGLAGNTGELFF
TGTGCCAGCAGCTTAGGACTAGCGGGAAACACCGGGGAGCTGTTTTTT
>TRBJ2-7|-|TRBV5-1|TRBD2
CASSLRLAGDEQYF
TGCGCCAGCAGCTTGCGACTAGCGGGAGACGAGCAGTACTTC
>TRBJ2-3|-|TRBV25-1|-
CASSESGEDTQYF
TGTGCCAGCAGTGAATCCGGTGAAGATACGCAGTATTTT
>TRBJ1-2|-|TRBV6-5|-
CASSYGGESYGYTF
TGTGCCAGCAGTTACGGGGGGGAGAGCTATGGCTACACCTTC
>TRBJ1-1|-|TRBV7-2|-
CASSLAGRGTEAFF
TGTGCCAGCAGCTTGGCAGGGCGTGGCACTGAAGCTTTCTTT